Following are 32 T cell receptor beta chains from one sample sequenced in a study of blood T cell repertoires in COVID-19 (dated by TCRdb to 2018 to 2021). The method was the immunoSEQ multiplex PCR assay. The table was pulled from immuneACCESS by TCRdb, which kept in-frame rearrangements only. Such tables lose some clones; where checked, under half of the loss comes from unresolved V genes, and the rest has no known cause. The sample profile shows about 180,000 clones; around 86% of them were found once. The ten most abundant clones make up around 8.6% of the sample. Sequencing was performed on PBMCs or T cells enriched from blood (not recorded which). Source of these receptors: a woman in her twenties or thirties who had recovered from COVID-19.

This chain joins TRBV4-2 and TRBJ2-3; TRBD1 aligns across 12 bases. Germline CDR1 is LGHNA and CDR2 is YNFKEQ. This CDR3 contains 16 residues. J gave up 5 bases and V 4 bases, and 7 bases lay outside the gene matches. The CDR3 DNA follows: TGTGCCAGCAGCCTCCTCGGGACAGGGGGCGTAGATACGCAGTATTTT. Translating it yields CASSLLGTGGVDTQYF.

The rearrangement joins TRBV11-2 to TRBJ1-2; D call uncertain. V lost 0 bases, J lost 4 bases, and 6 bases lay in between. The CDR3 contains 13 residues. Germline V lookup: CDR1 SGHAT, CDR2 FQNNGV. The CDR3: CASSLDRGYGYTF. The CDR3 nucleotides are TGTGCCAGCAGCTTAGATCGGGGCTATGGCTACACCTTC. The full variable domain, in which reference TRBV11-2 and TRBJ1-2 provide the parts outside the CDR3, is EAGVAQSPRYKIIEKRQSVAFWCNPISGHATLYWYQQILGQGPKLLIQFQNNGVVDDSQLPKDRFSAERLKGVDSTLKIQPAKLEDSAVYLCASSLDRGYGYTFGSGTRLTVV.

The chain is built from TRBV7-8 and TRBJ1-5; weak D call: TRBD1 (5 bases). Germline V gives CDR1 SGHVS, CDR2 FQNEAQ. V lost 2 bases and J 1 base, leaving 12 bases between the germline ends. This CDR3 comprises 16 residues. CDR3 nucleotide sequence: TGTGCCAGCAGCTTATACCCGACAGCCAGCAATCAGCCCCAGCATTTT. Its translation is CASSLYPTASNQPQHF.

The CDR3: CASSPGYEQFF. The CDR3 coding sequence is TGTGCCAGCAGCCCGGGATATGAGCAGTTCTTC. V and J are TRBV5-8 and TRBJ2-1; D may be TRBD2 (5 bases). Trimming pared 4 bases from V and 8 bases from J, leaving 7 bases between. The CDR3 has 11 residues. In germline, CDR1 is SGHTS, CDR2 YDEGEE.

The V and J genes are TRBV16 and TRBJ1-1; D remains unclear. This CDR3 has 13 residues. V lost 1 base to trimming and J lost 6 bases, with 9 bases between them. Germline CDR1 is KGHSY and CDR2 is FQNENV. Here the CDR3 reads CASSQYGSAEAFF. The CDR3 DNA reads TGTGCCAGCAGCCAATACGGGAGCGCTGAAGCTTTCTTT.

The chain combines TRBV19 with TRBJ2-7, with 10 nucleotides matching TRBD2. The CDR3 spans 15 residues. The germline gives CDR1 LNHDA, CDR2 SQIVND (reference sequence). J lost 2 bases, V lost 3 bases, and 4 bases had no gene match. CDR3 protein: CASSIGTSVTYEQYF. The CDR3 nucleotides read TGTGCCAGTAGTATTGGGACTAGCGTAACCTACGAGCAGTACTTC.

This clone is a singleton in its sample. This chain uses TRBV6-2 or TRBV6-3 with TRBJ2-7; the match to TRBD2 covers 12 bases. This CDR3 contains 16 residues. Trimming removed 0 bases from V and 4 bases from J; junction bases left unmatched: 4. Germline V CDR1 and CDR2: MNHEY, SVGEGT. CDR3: CASSYSRLAGEYEQYF. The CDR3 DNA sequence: TGTGCCAGCAGTTACTCGAGACTAGCGGGGGAATACGAGCAGTACTTC.

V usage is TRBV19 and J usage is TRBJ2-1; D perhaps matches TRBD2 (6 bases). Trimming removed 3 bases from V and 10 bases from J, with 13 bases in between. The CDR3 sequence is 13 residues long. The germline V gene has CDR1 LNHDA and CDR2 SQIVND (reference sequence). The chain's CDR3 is CASSIRSLAEQFF. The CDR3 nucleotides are TGTGCCAGTAGTATTCGGTCCCTAGCGGAGCAGTTCTTC. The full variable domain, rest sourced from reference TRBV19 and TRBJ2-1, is DGGITQSPKYLFRKEGQNVTLSCEQNLNHDAMYWYRQDPGQGLRLIYYSQIVNDFQKGDIAEGYSVSREKKESFPLTVTSAQKNPTAFYLCASSIRSLAEQFFGPGTRLTVL.

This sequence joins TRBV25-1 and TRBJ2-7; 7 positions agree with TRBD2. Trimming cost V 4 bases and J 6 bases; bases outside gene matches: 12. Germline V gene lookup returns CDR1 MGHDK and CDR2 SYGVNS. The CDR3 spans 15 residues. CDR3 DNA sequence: TGTGCCAGCAGTGCGGGGGGAGGTACGCGTAGCGAGCAGTACTTC. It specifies CASSAGGGTRSEQYF.

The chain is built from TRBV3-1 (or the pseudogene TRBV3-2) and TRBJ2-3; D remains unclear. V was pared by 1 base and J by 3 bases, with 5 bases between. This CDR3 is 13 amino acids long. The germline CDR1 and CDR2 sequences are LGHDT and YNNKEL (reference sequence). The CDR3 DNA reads TGTGCCAGCAGCCAAGCAGGAACAGATACGCAGTATTTT. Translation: CASSQAGTDTQYF.

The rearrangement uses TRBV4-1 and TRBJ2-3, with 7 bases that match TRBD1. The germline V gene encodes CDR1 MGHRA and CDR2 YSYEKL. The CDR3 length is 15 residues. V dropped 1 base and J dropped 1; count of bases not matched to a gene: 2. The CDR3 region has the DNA TGCGCCAGCAGCCAAGTGGGGACAGGCACAGATACGCAGTATTTT. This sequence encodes CASSQVGTGTDTQYF.

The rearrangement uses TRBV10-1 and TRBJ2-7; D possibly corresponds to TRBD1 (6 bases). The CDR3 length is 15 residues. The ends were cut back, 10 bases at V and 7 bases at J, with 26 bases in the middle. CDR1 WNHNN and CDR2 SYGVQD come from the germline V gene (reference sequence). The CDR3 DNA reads TGCGCCACCCGTAAAAAAACACAGGGAAATGGGGAGCAGTACTTC. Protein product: CATRKKTQGNGEQYF.

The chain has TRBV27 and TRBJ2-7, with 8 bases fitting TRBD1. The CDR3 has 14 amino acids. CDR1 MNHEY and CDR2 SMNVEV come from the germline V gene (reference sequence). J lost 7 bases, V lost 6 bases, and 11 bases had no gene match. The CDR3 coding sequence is TGTGCCAGCAGGACCGGGACAGGCGCCCAGGAGCAGTACTTC. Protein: CASRTGTGAQEQYF.

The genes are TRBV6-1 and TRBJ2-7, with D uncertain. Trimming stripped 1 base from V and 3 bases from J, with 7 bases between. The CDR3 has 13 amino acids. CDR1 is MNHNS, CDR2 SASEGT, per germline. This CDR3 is CASSEVLNYEQYF. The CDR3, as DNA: TGTGCCAGCAGTGAAGTTTTAAACTACGAGCAGTACTTC.

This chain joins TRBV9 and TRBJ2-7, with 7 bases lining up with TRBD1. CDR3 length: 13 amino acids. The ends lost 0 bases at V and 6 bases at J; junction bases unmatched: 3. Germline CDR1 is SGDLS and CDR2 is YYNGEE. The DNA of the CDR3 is TGTGCCAGCAGCGTAGAGGGGGCTGGCGAGCAGTACTTC. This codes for CASSVEGAGEQYF. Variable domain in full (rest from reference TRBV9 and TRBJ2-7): DSGVTQTPKHLITATGQRVTLRCSPRSGDLSVYWYQQSLDQGLQFLIQYYNGEERAKGNILERFSAQQFPDLHSELNLSSLELGDSALYFCASSVEGAGEQYFGPGTRLTVT.

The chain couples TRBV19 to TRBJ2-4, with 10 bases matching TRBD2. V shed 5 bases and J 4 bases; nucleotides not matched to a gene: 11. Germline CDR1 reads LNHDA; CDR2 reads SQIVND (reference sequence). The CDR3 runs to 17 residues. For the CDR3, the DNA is TGTGCCAGTAGTGTCCAGGGGACTAGCGAGAAGAAAAACATTCAGTACTTC. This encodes CASSVQGTSEKKNIQYF.

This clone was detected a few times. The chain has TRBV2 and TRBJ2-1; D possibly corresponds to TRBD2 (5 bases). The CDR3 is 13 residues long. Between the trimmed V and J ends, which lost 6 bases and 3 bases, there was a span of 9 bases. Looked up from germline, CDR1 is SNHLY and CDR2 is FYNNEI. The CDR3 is CASRLDGYNEQFF. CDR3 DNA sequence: TGTGCCAGCAGACTAGATGGCTACAATGAGCAGTTCTTC.

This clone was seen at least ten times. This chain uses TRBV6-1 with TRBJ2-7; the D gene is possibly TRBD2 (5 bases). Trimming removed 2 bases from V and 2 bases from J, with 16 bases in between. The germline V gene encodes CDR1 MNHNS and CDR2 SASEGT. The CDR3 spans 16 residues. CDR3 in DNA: TGTGCCAGCAGTGAAATTCCGGGTGCGGGCACCTACGAGCAGTACTTC. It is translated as CASSEIPGAGTYEQYF.

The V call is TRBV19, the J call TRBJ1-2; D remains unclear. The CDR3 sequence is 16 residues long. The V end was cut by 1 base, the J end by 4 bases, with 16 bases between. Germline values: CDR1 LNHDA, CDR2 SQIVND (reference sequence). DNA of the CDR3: TGTGCCAGTAGTATAGCGGCGGTGCCTCTTATCTATGGCTACACCTTC. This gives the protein CASSIAAVPLIYGYTF.

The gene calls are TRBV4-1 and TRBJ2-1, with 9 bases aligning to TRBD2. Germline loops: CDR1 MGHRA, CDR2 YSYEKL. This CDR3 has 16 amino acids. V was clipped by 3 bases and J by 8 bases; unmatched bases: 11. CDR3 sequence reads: CASSQGSGSGEDEQFF. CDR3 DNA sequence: TGCGCCAGCAGCCAGGGTAGCGGGAGCGGCGAGGATGAGCAGTTCTTC.

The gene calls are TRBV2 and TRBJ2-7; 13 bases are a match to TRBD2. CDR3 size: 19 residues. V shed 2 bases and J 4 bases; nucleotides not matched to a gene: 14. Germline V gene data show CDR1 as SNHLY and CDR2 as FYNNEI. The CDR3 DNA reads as TGTGCCAGCAGTGAAAGTAGGTGGGGGACTAGCGGGAATCAATACGAGCAGTACTTC. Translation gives CASSESRWGTSGNQYEQYF.

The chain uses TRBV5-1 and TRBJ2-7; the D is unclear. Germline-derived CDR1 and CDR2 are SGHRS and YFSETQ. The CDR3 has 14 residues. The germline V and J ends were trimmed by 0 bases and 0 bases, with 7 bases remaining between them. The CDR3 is CASSLDRSSYEQYF. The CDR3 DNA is TGCGCCAGCAGCTTGGACAGAAGCTCCTACGAGCAGTACTTC.

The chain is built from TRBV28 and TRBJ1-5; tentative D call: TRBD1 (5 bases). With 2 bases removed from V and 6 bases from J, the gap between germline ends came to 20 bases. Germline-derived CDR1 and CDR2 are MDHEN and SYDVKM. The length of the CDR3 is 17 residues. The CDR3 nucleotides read TGTGCCAGCAGTTTAACCGGGGAGGGACTCATTAGTCAGCCCCAGCATTTT. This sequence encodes CASSLTGEGLISQPQHF.

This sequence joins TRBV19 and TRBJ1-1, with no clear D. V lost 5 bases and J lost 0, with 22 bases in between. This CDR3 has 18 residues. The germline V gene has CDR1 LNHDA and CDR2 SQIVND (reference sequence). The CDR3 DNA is TGTGCCAGTAGTCGGGGAGGGTGGAGTGGGAGTATGAACACTGAAGCTTTCTTT. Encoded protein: CASSRGGWSGSMNTEAFF.

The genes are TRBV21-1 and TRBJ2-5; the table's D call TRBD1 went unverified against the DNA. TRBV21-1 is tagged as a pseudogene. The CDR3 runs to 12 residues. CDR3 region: CASSGKQETQYF. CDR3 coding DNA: TGTGCCAGCAGCGGCAAGCAAGAGACCCAGTACTTC.

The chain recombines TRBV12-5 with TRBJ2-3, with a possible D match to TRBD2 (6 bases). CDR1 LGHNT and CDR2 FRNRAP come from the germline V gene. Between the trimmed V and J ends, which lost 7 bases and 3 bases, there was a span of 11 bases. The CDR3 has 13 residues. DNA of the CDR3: TGTGCTAGTGCCTCCAGCGGGACAGATACGCAGTATTTT. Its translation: CASASSGTDTQYF.

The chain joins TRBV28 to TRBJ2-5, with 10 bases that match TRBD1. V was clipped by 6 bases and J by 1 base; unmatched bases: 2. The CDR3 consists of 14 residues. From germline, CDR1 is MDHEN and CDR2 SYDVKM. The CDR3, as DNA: TGTGCCAGCAGACGACAGGGGGCCCAAGAGACCCAGTACTTC. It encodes CASRRQGAQETQYF.

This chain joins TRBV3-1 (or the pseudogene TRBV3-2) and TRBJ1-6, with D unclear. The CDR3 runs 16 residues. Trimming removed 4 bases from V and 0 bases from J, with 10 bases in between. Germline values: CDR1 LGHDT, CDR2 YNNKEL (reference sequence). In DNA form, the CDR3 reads TGTGCCAGCAGCCGTAAGAGGGACTCCTATAATTCACCCCTCCACTTT. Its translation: CASSRKRDSYNSPLHF.

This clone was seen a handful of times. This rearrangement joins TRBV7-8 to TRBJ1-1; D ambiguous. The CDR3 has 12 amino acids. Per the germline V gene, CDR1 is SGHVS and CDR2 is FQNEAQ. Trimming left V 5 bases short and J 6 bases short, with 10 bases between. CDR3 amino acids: CASSTGFAEAFF. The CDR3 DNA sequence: TGTGCCAGCAGCACCGGTTTCGCTGAAGCTTTCTTT.

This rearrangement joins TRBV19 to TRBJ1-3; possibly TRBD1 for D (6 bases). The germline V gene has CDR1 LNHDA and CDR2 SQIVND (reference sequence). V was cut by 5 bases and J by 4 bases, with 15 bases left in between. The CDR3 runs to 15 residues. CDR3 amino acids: CASSRKDSGGNTIYF. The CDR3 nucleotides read TGTGCCAGTAGTCGGAAGGACAGCGGAGGAAACACCATATATTTT.

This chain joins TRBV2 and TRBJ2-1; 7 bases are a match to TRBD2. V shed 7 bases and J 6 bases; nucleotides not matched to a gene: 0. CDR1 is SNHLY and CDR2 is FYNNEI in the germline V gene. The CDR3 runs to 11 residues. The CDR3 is CASTGGNEQFF. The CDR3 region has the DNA TGTGCCAGCACGGGGGGCAATGAGCAGTTCTTC.

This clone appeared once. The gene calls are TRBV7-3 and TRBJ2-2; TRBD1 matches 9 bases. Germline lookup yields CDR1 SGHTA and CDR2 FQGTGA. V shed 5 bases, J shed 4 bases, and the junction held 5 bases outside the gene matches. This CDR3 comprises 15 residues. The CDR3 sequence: CASSRTGATTGELFF. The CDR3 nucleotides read TGTGCCAGCAGCCGGACAGGGGCTACCACCGGGGAGCTGTTTTTT.